The rows below give T cell receptor beta chains drawn from one sample of a study of blood T cell repertoires in COVID-19. Profiling relied on immunoSEQ multiplex PCR, and the TCRdb table lists in-frame clones only, not all of them. The data contain around 200,000 clones, roughly 86% of them singletons. Material for sequencing was PBMCs or T cells enriched from blood (not recorded which). The source of these receptors is a man aged 18 to 30 with acute COVID-19. Both conserved end residues are part of each CDR3. The order of the fields is V gene, clone size, D gene, J gene, CDR3 DNA, CDR3 protein. D genes are given only for firm matches. Where a row states a size, it is once, few, many or the class of an expanded clone; other rows omit it.

TRBV5-1	-	TRBD2	TRBJ2-7	TGCGCCAGCAGTACCGGGACTAGCGGCTACGAGCAGTACTTC	CASSTGTSGYEQYF
TRBV9	-	-	TRBJ2-5	TGTGCCAGCAGCGTAACACAAGAGACCCAGTACTTC	CASSVTQETQYF
TRBV3-1/TRBV3-2	-	-	TRBJ2-7	TGTGCCAGCAGCCAAGGCGACAGCTACTACGAGCAGTACTTC	CASSQGDSYYEQYF
TRBV2	-	TRBD2	TRBJ2-3	TGTGCCAGCATATCTAGCGGGAGTACAGATACGCAGTATTTT	CASISSGSTDTQYF
TRBV27	-	TRBD2	TRBJ2-5	TGTGCCAGCAGTTACGGCGGGACTAGCTTGGAGACCCAGTACTTC	CASSYGGTSLETQYF
TRBV12-3/TRBV12-4	-	-	TRBJ1-2	TGTGCCAGCAGTTCTCAGGGTGACTATGGCTACACCTTC	CASSSQGDYGYTF
TRBV29-1	-	-	TRBJ2-4	TGCAGCGTTGAAGATTTCGGGAACATAGCCAAAAACATTCAGTACTTC	CSVEDFGNIAKNIQYF
TRBV28	-	TRBD1	TRBJ2-6	TGTGCCAGCAGCCTTTTTGGACAGGGTAACCCTGGGGCCAACGTCCTGACTTTC	CASSLFGQGNPGANVLTF
TRBV9	-	-	TRBJ1-2	TGTGCCAGCAGCGTAGGTCCAGGGGGCTACACCTTC	CASSVGPGGYTF
TRBV13	-	-	TRBJ2-7	TGTGCCAGCAGCCCGGGTCGCTACGAGCAGTACTTC	CASSPGRYEQYF
TRBV9	-	TRBD2	TRBJ2-3	TGTGCCAGCAGCCCTCCCGGGACTAGCGGATACGATACGCAGTATTTT	CASSPPGTSGYDTQYF
TRBV30	-	-	TRBJ2-7	TGTGCCTGGATGACAGCCTACGAGCAGTACTTC	CAWMTAYEQYF
TRBV4-1	-	-	TRBJ2-5	TGCGCCAGCAGCCAGTTGGGACTTAGCCAAGAGACCCAGTACTTC	CASSQLGLSQETQYF
TRBV27	-	TRBD2	TRBJ2-7	TGTGCCAGCAGCCCGACTAGCGGCAGTTACGAGCAGTACTTC	CASSPTSGSYEQYF
TRBV4-1	-	TRBD2	TRBJ2-7	TGCGCCAGCAGCCAACTTCTAGCGGGACCCTACGAGCAGTACTTC	CASSQLLAGPYEQYF
TRBV4-1	-	-	TRBJ2-1	TGCGCCAGCAGCCCGGGAGAAGCGTATGAGCAGTTCTTC	CASSPGEAYEQFF
TRBV7-9	-	-	TRBJ1-4	TGTGCCAGCAGCCGACAGGACGCCTGGAATCGGCTGTTTTTT	CASSRQDAWNRLFF
TRBV7-8	-	TRBD1	TRBJ2-2	TGTGCCAGCAGCCGGGACAGGGTGTCCGGGGAGCTGTTTTTT	CASSRDRVSGELFF
TRBV24-1	-	TRBD2	TRBJ2-1	TGTGCCACCAGTTTCACCCGCGGGACTAGCGGGATCGGTGAGCAGTTCTTC	CATSFTRGTSGIGEQFF
TRBV3-1/TRBV3-2	-	TRBD1	TRBJ1-5	TGTGCCAGCAGCCTGGGACAGGGAATCCAGCCCCAGCATTTT	CASSLGQGIQPQHF
TRBV3-1/TRBV3-2	-	-	TRBJ1-2	TGTGCCAGCAGCCCTATAGGGGTTCATGGCTACACCTTC	CASSPIGVHGYTF
TRBV9	-	TRBD2	TRBJ2-5	TGTGCCAGCAGCGCTGGACTAGCGGTCCTTGAGACCCAGTACTTC	CASSAGLAVLETQYF
TRBV7-8	-	-	TRBJ1-3	TGTGCCAGCAGCTTACTGTATTCGGCGGGCCCTGGAAACACCATATATTTT	CASSLLYSAGPGNTIYF
TRBV9	-	TRBD2	TRBJ2-6	TGCGCCCCCCGCGACGGGGGGGGGCGGCCCTCTGGGGCCAACGTCCTGACTTTC	CAPRDGGGRPSGANVLTF
TRBV9	-	TRBD2	TRBJ2-7	TGTGCCAGCAGCGTCGGGGTGGCGGGAGAGGTCTACGAGCAGTACTTC	CASSVGVAGEVYEQYF
TRBV19	-	-	TRBJ1-5	TGTGCCAGTATGGCGGACAGCCGCAATCAGCCCCAGCATTTT	CASMADSRNQPQHF
TRBV7-9	-	-	TRBJ2-5	TGTGCCAGCAGCTTCGGACTTATCCAAGAGACCCAGTACTTC	CASSFGLIQETQYF
TRBV23-1	-	TRBD1	TRBJ2-7	TGCGCCAGCGAAGGACAGGGAAAAGAGAACGAGCAGTACTTC	CASEGQGKENEQYF
TRBV6-4	few	-	TRBJ2-3	TGTGCCAGCAGTCAGAGTCAGGGCTCCAGTTATACGCAGTATTTT	CASSQSQGSSYTQYF
TRBV9	-	TRBD2	TRBJ2-1	TGTGCCAGCAGCGTAGGTACTAGCGGGCATTACAATGAGCAGTTCTTC	CASSVGTSGHYNEQFF
TRBV25-1	-	TRBD1	TRBJ2-1	TGTGCCAGCAGGGCCCCGACAGGGGGCGGAAGCTCCTACAATGAGCAGTTCTTC	CASRAPTGGGSSYNEQFF
TRBV7-9	-	TRBD1	TRBJ1-1	TGTGCCAGCAGCGTACAGGGGACTACTGAAGCTTTCTTT	CASSVQGTTEAFF
TRBV3-1/TRBV3-2	-	TRBD2	TRBJ2-2	TGTGCCAGCAGCAGACTAGCCACCGGGGAGCTGTTTTTT	CASSRLATGELFF
TRBV11-3	once	-	TRBJ1-5	TGTGCCAGCAGCTTAGTACCCCACACGACAGATAGCAATCAGCCCCAGCATTTT	CASSLVPHTTDSNQPQHF
TRBV7-8	few	TRBD1	TRBJ1-6	TGTGCCAGCAGCTCGAACAGGGGGCCTAATTCACCCCTCCACTTT	CASSSNRGPNSPLHF
TRBV4-1	-	TRBD2	TRBJ2-5	TGCGCCAGCAGCCAGTCACTAGCGGGAGAAGAGGAGACCCAGTACTTC	CASSQSLAGEEETQYF
TRBV3-1/TRBV3-2	once	-	TRBJ2-2	TGTGCCAGCAGCCAAGAGTTTAGCGGGAACACCGGGGAGCTGTTTTTT	CASSQEFSGNTGELFF
TRBV4-1	-	TRBD2	TRBJ2-7	TGCGCCAGCAGCCAGCCCTTAGGGACTACAGACGAGCAGTACTTC	CASSQPLGTTDEQYF
TRBV6-4	-	TRBD2	TRBJ2-1	TGTGCCACGTCGCCCGATAGCGGGGGCTCCTACAATGAGCAGTTCTTC	CATSPDSGGSYNEQFF
TRBV27	-	-	TRBJ2-1	TGTGCCAGCAGGCGTATGTCCCTCAACAATGAGCAGTTCTTC	CASRRMSLNNEQFF
TRBV24-1	-	-	TRBJ2-2	TGTGCCACCAGTGATAACGGGCAGGGGCAGGCCGGGGAGCTGTTTTTT	CATSDNGQGQAGELFF
TRBV7-3	-	-	TRBJ2-2	TGTGCCAGCAGCTCACAGGGAGACACCGGGGAGCTGTTTTTT	CASSSQGDTGELFF
TRBV6-2/TRBV6-3	-	-	TRBJ1-1	TGTGCCAGCACCCCCCGGGGAATGGAGGGTGAAGCTTTCTTT	CASTPRGMEGEAFF
TRBV28	-	-	TRBJ1-5	TGTGCCAGCAGTAGCGGGACATCAAAGCATCAGCCCCAGCATTTT	CASSSGTSKHQPQHF
TRBV7-3	-	-	TRBJ2-3	TGTGCCAGCAGCTTAGCGCCGAGCAGCGCAGATACGCAGTATTTT	CASSLAPSSADTQYF
TRBV4-2	-	TRBD2	TRBJ2-3	TGTGCCAGCAGCCAAGAGGCTAGCGGGAGTACAGATACGCAGTATTTT	CASSQEASGSTDTQYF
TRBV6-5	-	TRBD1	TRBJ2-7	TGTGCCAGCAGAGTAACAGGGGGATTATCCTACGAGCAGTACTTC	CASRVTGGLSYEQYF
TRBV9	-	-	TRBJ2-6	TGTGCCAGCAGCGTAGGGATAGGCACTCATAGGGGCTCTGGGGCCAACGTCCTGACTTTC	CASSVGIGTHRGSGANVLTF
TRBV7-9	-	TRBD1	TRBJ1-1	TGTGCCAGCAGCACAACAGGGGGCTACATGAACACTGAAGCTTTCTTT	CASSTTGGYMNTEAFF
TRBV7-9	-	TRBD2	TRBJ2-1	TGTGCCAGCGAACCGGGACTAGCGGCCAATGAGCAGTTCTTC	CASEPGLAANEQFF
TRBV28	-	-	TRBJ2-1	TGTGCCAGCAGTTTGGCCCGTCTCAGGGTGGACAATGAGCAGTTCTTC	CASSLARLRVDNEQFF
TRBV10-1	-	-	TRBJ2-7	TGCGCCAGCAGTGAAGGGGTTACCTACGAGCAGTACTTC	CASSEGVTYEQYF
TRBV6-5	-	TRBD2	TRBJ2-7	TGTGCCAGTTTTGGGACTAGCGGGAGCCTTTACGAGCAGTACTTC	CASFGTSGSLYEQYF
TRBV19	-	-	TRBJ1-1	TGTGCCAGTAGTACGGTGTCGAACACTGAAGCTTTCTTT	CASSTVSNTEAFF
TRBV19	-	-	TRBJ1-1	TGTGCCAGCCACCACCGCCCGGAGGGAGCTTTCTTT	CASHHRPEGAFF